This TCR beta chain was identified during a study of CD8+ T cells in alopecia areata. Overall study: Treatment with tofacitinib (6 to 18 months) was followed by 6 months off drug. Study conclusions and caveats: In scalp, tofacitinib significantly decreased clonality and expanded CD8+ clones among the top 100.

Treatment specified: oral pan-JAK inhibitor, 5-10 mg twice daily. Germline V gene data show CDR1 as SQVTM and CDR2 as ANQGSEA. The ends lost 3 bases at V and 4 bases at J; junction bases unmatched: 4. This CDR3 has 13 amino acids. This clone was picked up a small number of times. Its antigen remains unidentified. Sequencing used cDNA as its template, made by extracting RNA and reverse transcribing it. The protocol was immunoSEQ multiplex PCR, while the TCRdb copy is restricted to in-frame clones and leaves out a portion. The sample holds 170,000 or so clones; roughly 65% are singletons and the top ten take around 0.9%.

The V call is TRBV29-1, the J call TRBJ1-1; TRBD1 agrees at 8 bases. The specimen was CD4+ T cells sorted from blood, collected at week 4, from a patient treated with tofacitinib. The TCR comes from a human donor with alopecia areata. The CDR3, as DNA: TGCAGCGTTGAGACAGGGGAAGGCACTGAAGCTTTCTTT. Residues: CSVETGEGTEAFF.